Listed here are 19 T cell receptor beta chains from one sample, sequenced in a study of OX40 agonist ivuxolimab in advanced cancers. Assay used: immunoSEQ multiplex PCR; TCRdb lists only in-frame clones, some missing. This sample yields around 5,000 clones, of which approximately 67% are seen a single time; around 63% belongs to the top ten. This material consisted of CD4+ or CD8+ T cells sorted from blood, taken in a trial of the OX40 agonist ivuxolimab. Receptors originate from an adult with an advanced solid tumor such as melanoma, head and neck, liver or kidney cancer.

The J gene is TRBJ2-7, the V gene TRBV7-9; no clear D. The CDR3 is 14 residues long. CDR1 and CDR2 (germline): SEHNR, FQNEAQ (reference sequence). Between the trimmed V and J ends, which lost 5 bases and 0 bases, there was a span of 11 bases. The DNA of the CDR3 is TGTGCCAGCAGCCCCGTAACGAGCTCCTACGAGCAGTACTTC. It yields the protein CASSPVTSSYEQYF. Full variable domain (missing parts from reference TRBV7-9 and TRBJ2-7): DTGVSQNPRHKITKRGQNVTFRCDPISEHNRLYWYRQTLGQGPEFLTYFQNEAQLEKSRLLSDRFSAERPKGSFSTLEIQRTEQGDSAMYLCASSPVTSSYEQYFGPGTRLTVT.

The V and J genes are TRBV7-9 and TRBJ2-5; 7 bases agree with TRBD1. Trimming cost V 5 bases and J 0 bases; bases outside gene matches: 12. This CDR3 comprises 17 residues. Germline CDR1 and CDR2: SEHNR and FQNEAQ (reference sequence). CDR3 residues: CASSTDPQGNNQETQYF. The CDR3 DNA follows: TGTGCCAGCAGCACCGACCCACAGGGGAATAACCAAGAGACCCAGTACTTC.

J is TRBJ2-3 and V is TRBV7-6; 8 bases agree with TRBD2. Germline CDR1 is SGHVS and CDR2 is FNYEAQ. The junction had 5 bases not matched to a gene; V was cut back by 2 bases and J by 1 base. This CDR3 is 16 amino acids long. DNA of the CDR3: TGTGCCAGCAGCTTACGGGGGGGCTTCGGCACAGATACGCAGTATTTT. This gives the protein CASSLRGGFGTDTQYF. The full variable domain, in which reference TRBV7-6 and TRBJ2-3 provide the parts outside the CDR3, is GAGVSQSPRYKVTKRGQDVALRCDPISGHVSLYWYRQALGQGPEFLTYFNYEAQQDKSGLPNDRFSAERPEGSISTLTIQRTEQRDSAMYRCASSLRGGFGTDTQYFGPGTRLTVL.

This clone has more than one count but fewer than ten. This rearrangement joins TRBV6-6 to TRBJ2-4, with D hard to call. Germline assignment: CDR1 MNHNY and CDR2 SVGAGI (reference sequence). With 5 bases removed from V and 2 bases from J, the gap between germline ends came to 4 bases. This CDR3 is 12 amino acids long. The CDR3 protein is CASSRPKNIQYF. Here the CDR3 DNA reads TGTGCCAGCAGTCGACCCAAAAACATTCAGTACTTC.

The genes are TRBV27 and TRBJ2-3; maybe TRBD2 (6 bases). The germline V and J ends were trimmed by 6 bases and 6 bases, with 16 bases remaining between them. Germline CDR1 reads MNHEY; CDR2 reads SMNVEV (reference sequence). This CDR3 has 14 residues. CDR3 sequence: CASSRPEGGDTQYF. Here the CDR3 DNA reads TGTGCCAGCAGCCGTCCCGAGGGAGGCGATACGCAGTATTTT.

The chain couples TRBV5-5 to TRBJ2-7, with D uncertain. CDR1 SGHKS and CDR2 YYEKEE come from the germline V gene (reference sequence). The CDR3 contains 12 residues. V lost 4 bases and J 0 bases, leaving 5 bases between the germline ends. CDR3: CASSQDSYEQYF. The DNA of the CDR3 is TGTGCCAGCAGCCAAGACTCCTACGAGCAGTACTTC.

The chain uses TRBV7-9 and TRBJ1-1; D call uncertain. Germline V gives CDR1 SEHNR, CDR2 FQNEAQ (reference sequence). This CDR3 has 13 amino acids. Deletions cut 5 bases from V and 0 bases from J, with 7 bases between. CDR3 region: CASSDQMNTEAFF. The DNA of the CDR3 is TGTGCCAGCAGCGACCAGATGAACACTGAAGCTTTCTTT.

The rearrangement joins TRBV27 to TRBJ2-7; D perhaps matches TRBD1 (6 bases). CDR3 length: 14 residues. Germline assignment: CDR1 MNHEY and CDR2 SMNVEV (reference sequence). Trimming stripped 6 bases from V and 3 bases from J, with 15 bases between. The CDR3 here is CASSGWDNLYEQYF. The CDR3 nucleotides are TGTGCCAGCAGCGGGTGGGACAACCTCTACGAGCAGTACTTC.

This clone came up a few times. J is TRBJ2-1 and V is TRBV2, with 7 bases that match TRBD2. CDR3 length: 15 residues. Losses at the gene ends were 4 bases for V and 4 bases for J; bases not matched to a gene: 7. The germline V gene encodes CDR1 SNHLY and CDR2 FYNNEI. CDR3 sequence: CASSGGAGFYNEQFF. CDR3 DNA sequence: TGTGCCAGCAGTGGAGGAGCGGGGTTTTACAATGAGCAGTTCTTC.

This clone was picked up a small number of times. The chain combines TRBV5-1 with TRBJ2-7; 12 nucleotides agree with TRBD1. The CDR3 is 16 amino acids. J lost 4 bases, V lost 0 bases, and 5 bases had no gene match. From germline, CDR1 is SGHRS and CDR2 YFSETQ. In DNA, the CDR3 is TGCGCCAGCAGCTTGGGTTGGGGACAGGGGGCTTACGAGCAGTACTTC. Protein: CASSLGWGQGAYEQYF.

The chain has TRBV28 and TRBJ2-3; TRBD1 aligns across 7 bases. V trimming: 8 bases; J trimming: 11 bases; junction bases outside the gene matches: 7. The CDR3 spans 11 residues. CDR1 is MDHEN, CDR2 SYDVKM, per germline. The CDR3 coding sequence is TGTGCCAGCGCTAGAGGGACAGAGCAGTATTTT. Its protein product is CASARGTEQYF.

The V and J genes are TRBV7-9 and TRBJ2-1; 7 bases are a match to TRBD2. V dropped 6 bases and J dropped 2; count of bases not matched to a gene: 7. This CDR3 spans 15 amino acids. In germline, CDR1 is SEHNR, CDR2 FQNEAQ (reference sequence). CDR3 protein: CASRERGDTYNEQFF. In DNA, the CDR3 is TGTGCCAGCAGAGAACGGGGGGATACCTACAATGAGCAGTTCTTC. Full variable domain (rest looked up from reference TRBV7-9 and TRBJ2-1): DTGVSQNPRHKITKRGQNVTFRCDPISEHNRLYWYRQTLGQGPEFLTYFQNEAQLEKSRLLSDRFSAERPKGSFSTLEIQRTEQGDSAMYLCASRERGDTYNEQFFGPGTRLTVL.

This chain connects TRBV5-1 to TRBJ1-4; D not resolved. This CDR3 region has 15 residues. The germline V gene has CDR1 SGHRS and CDR2 YFSETQ. V lost 0 bases and J 7 bases, leaving 13 bases between the germline ends. CDR3 in DNA: TGCGCCAGCAGCTTGGAGGTCCCGGCGGGTGAAAAACTGTTTTTT. This gives the protein CASSLEVPAGEKLFF.

This clone was counted once. CDR3 sequence: CASLLYGYLQETQYF. The CDR3 DNA is TGTGCCAGCCTCTTGTACGGCTACCTCCAAGAGACCCAGTACTTC. V gene TRBV7-2 combines with J gene TRBJ2-5; no reliable D call. CDR1 and CDR2 from the germline V gene are SGHTA and FQGNSA. This CDR3 contains 15 residues. The V gene lost 8 bases and the J gene lost 1 base, with 17 bases spanning the gap. Full variable domain (rest looked up from reference TRBV7-2 and TRBJ2-5): GAGVSQSPSNKVTEKGKDVELRCDPISGHTALYWYRQSLGQGLEFLIYFQGNSAPDKSGLPSDRFSAERTGGSVSTLTIQRTQQEDSAVYLCASLLYGYLQETQYFGPGTRLLVL.

The rearrangement joins TRBV4-1 to TRBJ1-2; D unclear. Germline V gives CDR1 MGHRA, CDR2 YSYEKL. The V end was cut by 0 bases, the J end by 4 bases, with 9 bases between. The CDR3 sequence is 14 residues long. CDR3 DNA: TGCGCCAGCAGCCAAGAGGGGTCGGTCTATGGCTACACCTTC. Amino acid sequence: CASSQEGSVYGYTF.

This clone occurred once. The genes are TRBV9 and TRBJ1-2, with 8 positions matching TRBD1. Germline trimming cut 2 bases from V and 6 bases from J; bases unmatched to any gene: 9. From germline, CDR1 is SGDLS and CDR2 YYNGEE. The CDR3 is 15 residues long. The CDR3 spells CASSVGQGFLDGYTF. In DNA form, the CDR3 reads TGTGCCAGCAGCGTCGGACAGGGTTTTTTGGATGGCTACACCTTC. The full variable domain, in which reference TRBV9 and TRBJ1-2 provide the parts outside the CDR3, is DSGVTQTPKHLITATGQRVTLRCSPRSGDLSVYWYQQSLDQGLQFLIQYYNGEERAKGNILERFSAQQFPDLHSELNLSSLELGDSALYFCASSVGQGFLDGYTFGSGTRLTVV.

The rearrangement uses TRBV4-3 and TRBJ2-7, with 9 nucleotides matching TRBD1. The CDR3 has 14 residues. Germline CDR1 LGHNA, CDR2 YSLEER. The trim removed 5 bases at V and 4 bases at J, leaving 6 bases unmatched. The CDR3 loop reads CASSMGQGIYEQYF. Written as DNA, the CDR3 is TGCGCCAGCAGCATGGGACAGGGAATTTACGAGCAGTACTTC.

The V call is TRBV28, the J call TRBJ2-7; D is uncertain. This CDR3 has 13 amino acids. Germline loops: CDR1 MDHEN, CDR2 SYDVKM. V lost 2 bases and J lost 2, with 7 bases in between. This CDR3 reads CASSLGRAYEQYF. CDR3 DNA: TGTGCCAGCAGTTTAGGTCGGGCCTACGAGCAGTACTTC.

By its share, this clone is large (0.1 to 1%). The rearrangement links TRBV7-9 to TRBJ2-7; unclear D gene. Trimming took 7 bases from V and 2 from J, leaving 12 bases between them. CDR3 length equals 13 residues. Per the germline V gene, CDR1 is SEHNR and CDR2 is FQNEAQ (reference sequence). CDR3 sequence reads: CASKDGLAYEQYF. The CDR3 nucleotides read TGTGCCAGCAAAGACGGGCTAGCCTACGAGCAGTACTTC.